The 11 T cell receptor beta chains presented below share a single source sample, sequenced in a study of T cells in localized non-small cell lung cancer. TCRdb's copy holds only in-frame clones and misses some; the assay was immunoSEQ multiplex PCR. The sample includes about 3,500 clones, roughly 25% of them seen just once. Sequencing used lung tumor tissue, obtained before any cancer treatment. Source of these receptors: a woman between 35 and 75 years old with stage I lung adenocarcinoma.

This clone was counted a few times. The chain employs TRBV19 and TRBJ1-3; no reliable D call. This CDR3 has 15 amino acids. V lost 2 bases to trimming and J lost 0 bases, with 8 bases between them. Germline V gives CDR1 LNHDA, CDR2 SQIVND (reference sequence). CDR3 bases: TGTGCCAGTAGTATACCGCGGGGCTCTGGAAACACCATATATTTT. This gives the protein CASSIPRGSGNTIYF.

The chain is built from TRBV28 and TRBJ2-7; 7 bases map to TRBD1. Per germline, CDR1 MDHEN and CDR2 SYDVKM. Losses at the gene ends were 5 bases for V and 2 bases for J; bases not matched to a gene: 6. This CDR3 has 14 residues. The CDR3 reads CASSPRTGPYEQYF. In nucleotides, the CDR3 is TGTGCCAGCAGTCCACGGACAGGTCCCTACGAGCAGTACTTC. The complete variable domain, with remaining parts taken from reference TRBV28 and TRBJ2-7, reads DVKVTQSSRYLVKRTGEKVFLECVQDMDHENMFWYRQDPGLGLRLIYFSYDVKMKEKGDIPEGYSVSREKKERFSLILESASTNQTSMYLCASSPRTGPYEQYFGPGTRLTVT.

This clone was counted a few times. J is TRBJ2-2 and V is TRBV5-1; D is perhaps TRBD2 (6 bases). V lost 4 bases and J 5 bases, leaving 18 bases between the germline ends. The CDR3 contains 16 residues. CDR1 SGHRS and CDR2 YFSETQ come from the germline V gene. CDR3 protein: CASSGSGVGITGELFF. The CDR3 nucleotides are TGCGCCAGCAGCGGTTCGGGGGTAGGGATTACCGGGGAGCTGTTTTTT.

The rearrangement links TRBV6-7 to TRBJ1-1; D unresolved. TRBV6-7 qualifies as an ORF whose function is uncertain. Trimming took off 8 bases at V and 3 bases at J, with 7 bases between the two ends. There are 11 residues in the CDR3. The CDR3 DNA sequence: TGTGCCAGCGCCCGGGACACTGAAGCTTTCTTT. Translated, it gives CASARDTEAFF.

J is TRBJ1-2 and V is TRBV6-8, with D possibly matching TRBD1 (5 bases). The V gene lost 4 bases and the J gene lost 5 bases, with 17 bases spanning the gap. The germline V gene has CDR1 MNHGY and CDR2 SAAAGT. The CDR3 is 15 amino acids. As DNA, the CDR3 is TGTGCCAGCAGTTTCCTCGGACATAAGGAATATGGCTACACCTTC. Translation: CASSFLGHKEYGYTF.

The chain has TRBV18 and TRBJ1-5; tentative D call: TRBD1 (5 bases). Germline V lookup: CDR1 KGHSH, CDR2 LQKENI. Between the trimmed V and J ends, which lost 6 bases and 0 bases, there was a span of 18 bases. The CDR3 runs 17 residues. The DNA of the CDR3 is TGTGCCAGCTCTGGGGACCCGACGAATTATAGCAATCAGCCCCAGCATTTT. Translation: CASSGDPTNYSNQPQHF.

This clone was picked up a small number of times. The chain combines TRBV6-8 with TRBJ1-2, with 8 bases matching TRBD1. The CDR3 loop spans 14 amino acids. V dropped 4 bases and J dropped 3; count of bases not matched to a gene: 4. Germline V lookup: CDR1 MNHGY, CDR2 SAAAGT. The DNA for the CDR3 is TGTGCCAGCAGTTCCGGGACAGGAGACTATGGCTACACCTTC. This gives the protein CASSSGTGDYGYTF.

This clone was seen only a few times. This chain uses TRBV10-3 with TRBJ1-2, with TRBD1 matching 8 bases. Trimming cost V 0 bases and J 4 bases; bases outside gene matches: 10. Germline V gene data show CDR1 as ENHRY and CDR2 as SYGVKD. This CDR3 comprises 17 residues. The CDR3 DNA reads TGTGCCATCAGTGAGTCCGGAGCGACAGGGGTACGCTATGGCTACACCTTC. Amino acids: CAISESGATGVRYGYTF.

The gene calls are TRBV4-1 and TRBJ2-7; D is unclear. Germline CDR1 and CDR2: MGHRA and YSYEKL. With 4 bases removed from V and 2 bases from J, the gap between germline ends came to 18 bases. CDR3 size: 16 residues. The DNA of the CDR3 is TGCGCCAGCAGCCCAATTCTGGCAACCCGAACCTACGAGCAGTACTTC. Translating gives CASSPILATRTYEQYF.

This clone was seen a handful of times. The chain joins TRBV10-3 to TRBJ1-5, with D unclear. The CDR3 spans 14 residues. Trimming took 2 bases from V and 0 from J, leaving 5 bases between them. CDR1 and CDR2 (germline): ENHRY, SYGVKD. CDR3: CAISEDGSNQPQHF. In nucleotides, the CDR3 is TGTGCCATCAGTGAGGACGGTAGCAATCAGCCCCAGCATTTT.

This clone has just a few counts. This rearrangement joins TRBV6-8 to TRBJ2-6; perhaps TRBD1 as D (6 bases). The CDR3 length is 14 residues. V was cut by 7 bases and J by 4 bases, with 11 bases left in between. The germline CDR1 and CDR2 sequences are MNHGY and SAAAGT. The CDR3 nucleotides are TGTGCCAGCAAGGGGGTGTACGGGGCCAACGTCCTGACTTTC. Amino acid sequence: CASKGVYGANVLTF.